These 25 T cell receptor beta chains originate from one sample sequenced in a study of blood T cell repertoires in COVID-19. Sequenced by immunoSEQ multiplex PCR; TCRdb stores in-frame clones only, minus some. Here the sample spans a few hundred thousand clones, 91% being singletons. The material sequenced was peripheral blood. These TCRs come from a person under 35 with COVID-19, enrolled during active disease.

The chain is built from TRBV29-1 and TRBJ2-1; 12 positions match TRBD2. With 6 bases clipped from V and 0 bases from J, the junction kept 6 bases outside the gene matches. The CDR3 has 16 residues. Germline V gene lookup returns CDR1 SQVTM and CDR2 ANQGSEA. The CDR3 here is CSVGTSGLFSYNEQFF. The CDR3 DNA reads TGCAGCGTGGGGACTAGCGGGTTATTCTCCTACAATGAGCAGTTCTTC.

The chain links TRBV19 to TRBJ2-3; TRBD2 matches at 11 bases. Germline CDR1 is LNHDA and CDR2 is SQIVND (reference sequence). The CDR3 length is 16 residues. V gave up 3 bases and J gave up 4 bases; unmatched junction bases: 6. This chain's CDR3 is CASSMGTSGAPDTQYF. The DNA of the CDR3 is TGTGCCAGTAGTATGGGGACTAGCGGAGCCCCAGATACGCAGTATTTT.

The chain uses TRBV5-1 and TRBJ2-7; 7 nucleotides agree with TRBD2. This CDR3 has 15 amino acids. The junction had 5 bases not matched to a gene; V was cut back by 2 bases and J by 0 bases. Germline values: CDR1 SGHRS, CDR2 YFSETQ. Here the CDR3 reads CASSLLGGSSYEQYF. The DNA for the CDR3 is TGCGCCAGCAGCTTATTAGGCGGGAGCTCCTACGAGCAGTACTTC.

This sequence joins TRBV9 and TRBJ1-1, with 8 nucleotides matching TRBD1. The ends lost 0 bases at V and 1 base at J; junction bases unmatched: 8. Germline CDR1 reads SGDLS; CDR2 reads YYNGEE. The CDR3 has 17 amino acids. DNA for the CDR3: TGTGCCAGCAGCGTAGTCACCCCCGGGACAGGGAACACTGAAGCTTTCTTT. Protein sequence: CASSVVTPGTGNTEAFF.

The rearrangement joins TRBV5-5 to TRBJ2-1; D may be TRBD2 (6 bases). Germline CDR1 is SGHKS and CDR2 is YYEKEE (reference sequence). The CDR3 loop spans 15 amino acids. Trimming cost V 2 bases and J 4 bases, with 13 bases left between them. CDR3 DNA: TGTGCCAGCAGCTTCCCCGGAGGGAGTTACAATGAGCAGTTCTTC. It codes for CASSFPGGSYNEQFF.

This sequence joins TRBV4-1 and TRBJ1-6, with TRBD1 identical over 9 bases. CDR1 is MGHRA, CDR2 YSYEKL, per germline. V lost 5 bases to trimming and J lost 2 bases; unmatched junction nucleotides: 13. The CDR3 spans 19 residues. The CDR3 sequence: CASSVTGGQPTAYNSPLHF. The CDR3 DNA reads TGCGCCAGCAGCGTAACAGGGGGCCAGCCCACGGCCTATAATTCACCCCTCCACTTT.

V and J are TRBV6-5 and TRBJ2-1; 10 bases agree with TRBD1. The CDR3 runs 15 residues. V gave up 6 bases and J gave up 4 bases; unmatched junction bases: 6. The V gene's germline CDR1 is MNHEY and CDR2 SVGAGI. In nucleotides, the CDR3 is TGTGCCAGCAGCTTAGACAGGGGGCAATACAATGAGCAGTTCTTC. Residues: CASSLDRGQYNEQFF.

In this sample, this clone turned up once. The chain couples TRBV27 to TRBJ1-5, with D uncertain. CDR1 is MNHEY, CDR2 SMNVEV, per germline (reference sequence). The CDR3 contains 14 residues. Trimming stripped 6 bases from V and 0 bases from J, with 9 bases between. The CDR3 spells CASSPGASNQPQHF. The CDR3 DNA is TGTGCCAGCAGCCCTGGAGCTAGCAATCAGCCCCAGCATTTT.

V and J are TRBV4-3 and TRBJ2-7; 9 positions match TRBD1. V lost 0 bases and J lost 4; bases outside the gene matches: 7. The length of the CDR3 is 16 residues. Germline loops: CDR1 LGHNA, CDR2 YSLEER. CDR3 amino acids: CASSQEVGTGSYEQYF. CDR3 DNA sequence: TGCGCCAGCAGCCAAGAAGTAGGGACAGGGAGTTACGAGCAGTACTTC.

The chain couples TRBV5-1 to TRBJ2-5; tentatively, D is TRBD1 (5 bases). This CDR3 contains 15 residues. Looked up from germline, CDR1 is SGHRS and CDR2 is YFSETQ. Trimming removed 0 bases at V and 1 base at J, with 10 bases between. As DNA, the CDR3 is TGCGCCAGCAGCTTGGTGGGTACAGGCCAAGAGACCCAGTACTTC. This encodes CASSLVGTGQETQYF. Supplemented by reference TRBV5-1 and TRBJ2-5, the full variable domain reads KAGVTQTPRYLIKTRGQQVTLSCSPISGHRSVSWYQQTPGQGLQFLFEYFSETQRNKGNFPGRFSGRQFSNSRSEMNVSTLELGDSALYLCASSLVGTGQETQYFGPGTRLLVL.

This clone was recorded only once. The chain has TRBV13 and TRBJ2-1; 13 nucleotides align to TRBD2. Trimming at V came to 8 bases and at J to 10 bases, leaving 8 bases not matched to a gene. The germline CDR1 and CDR2 sequences are PRHDT and FYEKMQ (reference sequence). The CDR3 is 14 residues long. CDR3 DNA sequence: TGTGCCAGCTCCCGACTAGCGGGAGGTGTAGAGCAGTTCTTC. This encodes CASSRLAGGVEQFF.

This rearrangement joins TRBV3-1 (or the pseudogene TRBV3-2) to TRBJ2-7; possibly TRBD1 for D (7 bases). The CDR3 spans 16 residues. Trimming stripped 0 bases from V and 3 bases from J, with 15 bases between. The V gene's germline CDR1 is LGHDT and CDR2 YNNKEL (reference sequence). The CDR3 DNA reads TGTGCCAGCAGCCAAGATCGTGCAGGGGGGCACTACGAGCAGTACTTC. Residues: CASSQDRAGGHYEQYF.

The chain has TRBV2 and TRBJ1-2; 9 bases map to TRBD1. Germline values: CDR1 SNHLY, CDR2 FYNNEI. The CDR3 runs to 14 residues. Trimming cost V 5 bases and J 2 bases; bases outside gene matches: 3. The CDR3 is CASSLDRGNYGYTF. The CDR3, as DNA: TGTGCCAGCAGTTTGGACAGGGGCAACTATGGCTACACCTTC.

The chain is built from TRBV5-1 and TRBJ1-1; possibly TRBD1 for D (5 bases). The CDR3 runs 15 residues. Between the trimmed V and J ends, which lost 5 bases and 3 bases, there was a span of 17 bases. Germline assignment: CDR1 SGHRS and CDR2 YFSETQ. The CDR3 reads CASREVRPGDTEAFF. CDR3 sequence (DNA): TGCGCCAGCAGAGAGGTCAGGCCGGGGGACACTGAAGCTTTCTTT.

This clone was found a few times. Here the CDR3 DNA reads TGTGCCAGCAGCCCCTGGGACAGGGCTGGGGAAAAACTGTTTTTT. It encodes CASSPWDRAGEKLFF. The chain combines TRBV10-3 with TRBJ1-4; TRBD1 agrees at 9 bases. The CDR3 consists of 15 residues. Germline lookup yields CDR1 ENHRY and CDR2 SYGVKD. V shed 10 bases, J shed 8 bases, and the junction held 14 bases outside the gene matches.

This chain connects TRBV6-6 to TRBJ1-2, with 7 nucleotides matching TRBD1. CDR1 is MNHNY and CDR2 is SVGAGI in the germline V gene (reference sequence). Losses at the gene ends were 2 bases for V and 6 bases for J; bases not matched to a gene: 6. This CDR3 region has 14 residues. The CDR3 DNA reads as TGTGCCAGCAGTTACCCGACAGGGTTTGATGGCTACACCTTC. It is translated as CASSYPTGFDGYTF.

The gene calls are TRBV4-1 and TRBJ1-1, with a possible D match to TRBD1 (5 bases). Trimming removed 0 bases at V and 1 base at J, with 9 bases between. The CDR3 has 15 amino acids. The V gene's germline CDR1 is MGHRA and CDR2 YSYEKL. CDR3 sequence: CASSQETGRNTEAFF. In DNA, the CDR3 is TGCGCCAGCAGCCAAGAAACAGGCCGGAACACTGAAGCTTTCTTT.

The V and J genes are TRBV4-2 and TRBJ1-3, with 8 bases matching TRBD1. The germline CDR1 and CDR2 sequences are LGHNA and YNFKEQ. The V segment lost 3 bases and the J segment 0 bases; nucleotides outside the gene matches: 4. The CDR3 sequence is 16 residues long. CDR3 loop: CASSHNRGTSGNTIYF. The CDR3 nucleotides read TGTGCCAGCAGCCACAACAGGGGGACCTCTGGAAACACCATATATTTT.

The chain is built from TRBV4-2 and TRBJ2-7, with 10 bases fitting TRBD2. CDR1 and CDR2 from the germline V gene are LGHNA and YNFKEQ. The CDR3 spans 14 residues. The trim removed 4 bases at V and 3 bases at J, leaving 3 bases unmatched. CDR3 DNA: TGTGCCAGCAGCCGAAGCGGGAGGGACTACGAGCAGTACTTC. Protein: CASSRSGRDYEQYF.

The chain is built from TRBV29-1 and TRBJ2-3; D is ambiguous. Germline-derived CDR1 and CDR2 are SQVTM and ANQGSEA. The CDR3 loop spans 12 amino acids. The V end lost 4 bases, the J end lost 1 base, and 6 bases lay between the germline ends. CDR3 DNA: TGCAGCGTTGTCTCGGGCACAGATACGCAGTATTTT. Translation: CSVVSGTDTQYF.

CDR3 sequence: CASSLAVNTEAFF. The DNA for the CDR3 is TGTGCCAGCAGCCTGGCCGTGAACACTGAAGCTTTCTTT. J is TRBJ1-1 and V is TRBV5-6; no firm D call. Trimming removed 4 bases at V and 0 bases at J, with 7 bases between. The CDR3 runs to 13 residues. Per germline, CDR1 SGHDT and CDR2 YYEEEE.

The count of this clone is one. The chain links TRBV6-2 or TRBV6-3 to TRBJ1-4; a possible D gene is TRBD1 (5 bases). CDR3 length equals 13 residues. Germline V lookup: CDR1 MNHEY, CDR2 SVGEGT. The ends were cut back, 4 bases at V and 4 bases at J, with 7 bases in the middle. CDR3 DNA sequence: TGTGCCAGCAGTTCGGGGGATAATGAAAAACTGTTTTTT. It codes for CASSSGDNEKLFF.

The rearrangement links TRBV6-5 to TRBJ1-6; 9 nucleotides agree with TRBD1. CDR1 is MNHEY, CDR2 SVGAGI, per germline. Trimming took 6 bases from V and 10 from J; bases not matched to a gene: 10. The CDR3 extends over 15 amino acids. The CDR3 spells CASRPGQGHRSPLHF. For the CDR3, the DNA is TGTGCCAGCAGGCCGGGACAGGGACATCGGTCACCCCTCCACTTT.

The chain has TRBV10-3 and TRBJ2-2; maybe TRBD2 (6 bases). Germline V gene lookup returns CDR1 ENHRY and CDR2 SYGVKD. The CDR3 consists of 14 residues. Trimming took 3 bases from V and 6 from J, leaving 11 bases between them. The CDR3 bases are TGTGCCATCAGTGAACCCGCGGGGTCCGGGGAGCTGTTTTTT. It encodes CAISEPAGSGELFF.

This rearrangement joins TRBV14 to TRBJ1-2; 8 bases map to TRBD1. The CDR3 length is 15 residues. V lost 0 bases to trimming and J lost 8 bases; unmatched junction nucleotides: 8. The germline V gene has CDR1 SGHDN and CDR2 FVKESK. CDR3 bases: TGTGCCAGCAGCCAAGATCTGGCCAGGGGGCTAGGCTACACCTTC. Amino acids: CASSQDLARGLGYTF. The variable domain in full, completed from reference TRBV14 and TRBJ1-2, reads EAGVTQFPSHSVIEKGQTVTLRCDPISGHDNLYWYRRVMGKEIKFLLHFVKESKQDESGMPNNRFLAERTGGTYSTLKVQPAELEDSGVYFCASSQDLARGLGYTFGSGTRLTVV.